This TCR beta chain came from a study of cytomegalovirus exposure and HLA in healthy donors. Germline V lookup: CDR1 SGHRS, CDR2 YFSETQ. This CDR3 comprises 14 residues. V lost 0 bases and J lost 4; bases outside the gene matches: 4. Both 60 Vbeta primers and 13 Jbeta primers went into the PCR. Generated by immunoSEQ multiplex PCR, the TCRdb table keeps only in-frame clones and is missing some. Here the sample spans under 200,000 clones, about nine tenths being singletons. Remarks on this clone: Its antigen is unidentified.

Study-wide results and limits: Later analysis reportedly placed an Asian-associated ancestry cluster below the approximately 730-donor mean in N-insertions. Near-uniform donor sequencing depth was presumed by presence/absence analyses.

This chain connects TRBV5-1 to TRBJ2-7; 7 nucleotides line up with TRBD2. What was sequenced was PBMCs. The sequence came from a boy aged 2 to 10 in good health and CMV-seronegative. The CDR3 region has the DNA TGCGCCAGCAGCTTGGGGGACGGGAGGTACGAGCAGTACTTC. This translates into CASSLGDGRYEQYF.